Sequencing of this T cell receptor beta chain was carried out in a study of blood T cell repertoires in COVID-19. Sequencing was performed with immunoSEQ multiplex PCR; in TCRdb, only in-frame clones are kept and a portion is missing. Of some 290,000 clones listed, nearly 90% are singletons. V shed 3 bases and J shed 9 bases, with 27 bases lying between them. This CDR3 region has 18 residues. CDR1 and CDR2 from the germline V gene are KGHSH and LQKENI. The receptor's source is a woman aged 25 to 45 who had recovered from COVID-19. The V and J genes are TRBV18 and TRBJ1-5, with no clear D. Sequenced sample: PBMCs or T cells enriched from blood (not recorded which). CDR3 loop: CASSPLMSYGTAGVPQHF. CDR3 sequence (DNA): TGTGCCAGCTCACCGTTAATGTCCTACGGCACCGCGGGAGTGCCCCAGCATTTT.